The sequence of this T cell receptor (beta chain) was determined in a study of cytomegalovirus exposure and HLA in healthy donors. V shed 2 bases and J 2 bases; nucleotides not matched to a gene: 10. In germline, CDR1 is SGHTS, CDR2 YDEGEE. The CDR3 length is 16 residues. Study findings and constraints: DRB1 showed the most TCR associations and HLA-C the fewest in a later analysis, as rates varied by HLA locus.

This PCR relied on a set of 60 Vbeta primers and 13 Jbeta primers. The data were produced by immunoSEQ multiplex PCR, yet TCRdb's version contains in-frame clones alone and is incomplete. The table has some 190,000 clones, roughly nine tenths seen once. On this clone: Its antigen is currently unknown.

Input material: PBMCs. The rearrangement links TRBV5-8 to TRBJ2-7, with TRBD1 matching 7 bases. This TCR came from a boy aged 2 to 10 in good health and CMV-seronegative. CDR3 sequence: CASSFDTQGSTYEQYF. CDR3 bases: TGTGCCAGCAGCTTTGACACACAGGGGTCGACCTACGAGCAGTACTTC.